The 28 T cell receptor beta chains below were found in one sample sequenced in a study of CD8+ T cells in alopecia areata. Extracted from the samples, RNA was reverse transcribed into cDNA to serve as the sequencing template. Sequenced by immunoSEQ multiplex PCR; TCRdb stores in-frame clones only, minus some. The profile covers some 150,000 clones, with approximately 65% appearing a single time and 36% taken by the ten largest. The sequencing input was CD8+ T cells sorted from blood. The receptor source for this set is a human donor in good health.

The J gene is TRBJ1-2, the V gene TRBV6-1; D possibly corresponds to TRBD1 (6 bases). V was pared by 1 base and J by 4 bases, with 10 bases between. The CDR3 has 14 amino acids. Germline-derived CDR1 and CDR2 are MNHNS and SASEGT. The DNA for the CDR3 is TGTGCCAGCAGTGAAGGAGGGGGGGCCTATGGCTACACCTTC. Translating gives CASSEGGGAYGYTF.

The chain has TRBV7-9 and TRBJ2-6; 9 bases are a match to TRBD1. This CDR3 has 18 amino acids. J lost 0 bases, V lost 7 bases, and 10 bases had no gene match. Germline CDR1 SEHNR, CDR2 FQNEAQ (reference sequence). The CDR3 DNA sequence: TGTGCCAGCACCGCAGGGGGGACAGGGCTCTCTGGGGCCAACGTCCTGACTTTC. Amino acid sequence: CASTAGGTGLSGANVLTF. The whole variable domain, remainder taken from reference TRBV7-9 and TRBJ2-6, is DTGVSQNPRHKITKRGQNVTFRCDPISEHNRLYWYRQTLGQGPEFLTYFQNEAQLEKSRLLSDRFSAERPKGSFSTLEIQRTEQGDSAMYLCASTAGGTGLSGANVLTFGAGSRLTVL.

The count of this clone is one. The V gene is TRBV7-9, the J gene TRBJ2-1; TRBD2 matches 14 bases. Per germline, CDR1 SEHNR and CDR2 FQNEAQ (reference sequence). The junction had 3 bases not matched to a gene; V was cut back by 5 bases and J by 6 bases. The CDR3 runs to 15 residues. CDR3 nucleotide sequence: TGTGCCAGCAGCCCCGGGACTAGCGGGAGCAATGAGCAGTTCTTC. It specifies CASSPGTSGSNEQFF.

The J gene is TRBJ2-6, the V gene TRBV7-9; D unclear. Trimming removed 5 bases at V and 0 bases at J, with 5 bases between. CDR1 and CDR2 from the germline V gene are SEHNR and FQNEAQ (reference sequence). This CDR3 comprises 14 residues. The CDR3 region is CASSRSSGANVLTF. CDR3 nucleotides: TGTGCCAGCAGCAGGAGCTCTGGGGCCAACGTCCTGACTTTC.

V and J are TRBV9 and TRBJ1-2, with D unresolved. CDR3 size: 14 residues. Trimming removed 5 bases from V and 5 bases from J, with 16 bases in between. Per the germline V gene, CDR1 is SGDLS and CDR2 is YYNGEE. The DNA of the CDR3 is TGTGCCAGCAGGGCCCCGGGGAGAGCGTATGGCTACACCTTC. This encodes CASRAPGRAYGYTF.

The V call is TRBV5-6, the J call TRBJ1-2; unclear D gene. Germline loops: CDR1 SGHDT, CDR2 YYEEEE. The CDR3 loop spans 14 amino acids. V was clipped by 3 bases and J by 5 bases, with 14 bases between them. In DNA form, the CDR3 reads TGTGCCAGCAGCTCCCTCTTCCCCTTTTATGGCTACACCTTC. Its translation: CASSSLFPFYGYTF.

The CDR3 sequence is CSVEGRPGAFF. The DNA of the CDR3 is TGCAGCGTTGAAGGGCGGCCAGGTGCTTTCTTT. The chain joins TRBV29-1 to TRBJ1-1; D gene ambiguous. CDR1 and CDR2 (germline): SQVTM, ANQGSEA. Trimming stripped 1 base from V and 11 bases from J, with 11 bases between. This CDR3 contains 11 residues.

V usage is TRBV4-1 and J usage is TRBJ2-7, with 7 bases aligning to TRBD2. The CDR3 runs 15 residues. CDR1 MGHRA and CDR2 YSYEKL come from the germline V gene. Trimming cost V 3 bases and J 2 bases; bases outside gene matches: 7. As DNA, the CDR3 is TGCGCCAGCAGCCATAAATGGGGGGGAACCTACGAGCAGTACTTC. Its translation: CASSHKWGGTYEQYF.

This clone appeared a few times. In DNA, the CDR3 is TGTGCCAGCAGCTTGGGGATTAAACTCAGGGGTCAAGAGACCCAGTACTTC. Encoded protein: CASSLGIKLRGQETQYF. The chain joins TRBV5-6 to TRBJ2-5; possible D gene TRBD1, 6 bases. V was shortened by 0 bases and J by 2 bases, with 17 bases between the two germline ends. This CDR3 spans 17 amino acids. The V gene's germline CDR1 is SGHDT and CDR2 YYEEEE.

This clone was seen only a few times. The V and J genes are TRBV27 and TRBJ1-1, with 8 bases that match TRBD1. The CDR3 spans 12 residues. The germline V gene encodes CDR1 MNHEY and CDR2 SMNVEV (reference sequence). V was clipped by 6 bases and J by 4 bases; unmatched bases: 1. CDR3 residues: CASSTGGTEAFF. In DNA, the CDR3 is TGTGCCAGCAGCACAGGGGGCACTGAAGCTTTCTTT.

This rearrangement joins TRBV27 to TRBJ2-7, with TRBD1 matching over 7 bases. This CDR3 contains 13 residues. Per germline, CDR1 MNHEY and CDR2 SMNVEV (reference sequence). Trimming at V came to 8 bases and at J to 3 bases, leaving 7 bases not matched to a gene. The CDR3 DNA follows: TGTGCCAGCTGGGGACAGAACTTCTACGAGCAGTACTTC. This gives the protein CASWGQNFYEQYF.

The chain combines TRBV28 with TRBJ2-7; TRBD1 agrees at 8 bases. CDR3 length: 15 amino acids. The germline V gene encodes CDR1 MDHEN and CDR2 SYDVKM. V lost 6 bases, J lost 5 bases, and 12 bases stayed unmatched. The CDR3 DNA is TGTGCCAGCAGCCCGGACAGGGCGTATGTTAACGAGCAGTACTTC. Translated: CASSPDRAYVNEQYF.

V gene TRBV2 combines with J gene TRBJ1-1; D gene ambiguous. CDR1 SNHLY and CDR2 FYNNEI come from the germline V gene. The V and J ends lost 4 bases and 6 bases respectively, with 18 bases between them. The CDR3 loop spans 15 amino acids. The CDR3 spells CASSGDSGSDPEAFF. In DNA, the CDR3 is TGTGCCAGCAGTGGGGATTCGGGGAGCGACCCTGAAGCTTTCTTT.

The chain has TRBV15 and TRBJ2-7, with 9 bases identical to TRBD1. V lost 6 bases, J lost 1 base, and 4 bases stayed unmatched. Germline V gene data show CDR1 as LNHNV and CDR2 as YYDKDF (reference sequence). The CDR3 totals 14 residues. The CDR3 DNA follows: TGTGCCACCAGTTTTGACAGGGGGTCCTACGAGCAGTACTTC. Amino acids: CATSFDRGSYEQYF. The full variable domain, in which reference TRBV15 and TRBJ2-7 provide the parts outside the CDR3, is DAMVIQNPRYQVTQFGKPVTLSCSQTLNHNVMYWYQQKSSQAPKLLFHYYDKDFNNEADTPDNFQSRRPNTSFCFLDIRSPGLGDTAMYLCATSFDRGSYEQYFGPGTRLTVT.

The rearrangement joins TRBV28 to TRBJ1-5; TRBD1 might be the D (6 bases). Trimming stripped 5 bases from V and 1 base from J, with 18 bases between. Germline loops: CDR1 MDHEN, CDR2 SYDVKM. The CDR3 has 17 amino acids. The CDR3 DNA reads as TGTGCCAGCAGTAAAGGATCAGGGGTATCAAGCAATCAGCCCCAGCATTTT. It translates to CASSKGSGVSSNQPQHF. Complete variable domain (other parts from reference TRBV28 and TRBJ1-5): DVKVTQSSRYLVKRTGEKVFLECVQDMDHENMFWYRQDPGLGLRLIYFSYDVKMKEKGDIPEGYSVSREKKERFSLILESASTNQTSMYLCASSKGSGVSSNQPQHFGDGTRLSIL.

The V and J genes are TRBV2 and TRBJ2-3; D call uncertain. The CDR3 has 13 residues. Trimming stripped 5 bases from V and 6 bases from J, with 12 bases between. Germline CDR1 reads SNHLY; CDR2 reads FYNNEI. The chain's CDR3 is CASSQGHGDTQYF. Written as DNA, the CDR3 is TGTGCCAGCAGTCAAGGTCATGGGGATACGCAGTATTTT. The variable domain in full, with the rest retrieved from reference TRBV2 and TRBJ2-3, is EPEVTQTPSHQVTQMGQEVILRCVPISNHLYFYWYRQILGQKVEFLVSFYNNEISEKSEIFDDQFSVERPDGSNFTLKIRSTKLEDSAMYFCASSQGHGDTQYFGPGTRLTVL.

The V gene is TRBV9, the J gene TRBJ2-5; D might be TRBD2 (5 bases). V dropped 3 bases and J dropped 3 bases, with 9 bases sitting between them. Germline V CDR1 and CDR2: SGDLS, YYNGEE. The CDR3 has 13 amino acids. The CDR3 loop reads CASSALREETQYF. CDR3 nucleotides: TGTGCCAGCAGCGCTTTGCGGGAAGAGACCCAGTACTTC.

The V gene is TRBV29-1, the J gene TRBJ2-7; D is ambiguous. Trimming removed 4 bases at V and 0 bases at J, with 10 bases between. The CDR3 is 13 amino acids. The germline gives CDR1 SQVTM, CDR2 ANQGSEA. CDR3 bases: TGCAGCGTTGTAAGCAGCCTCTCCTACGAGCAGTACTTC. This translates into CSVVSSLSYEQYF.

This clone was found once. The chain couples TRBV19 to TRBJ2-1; D might be TRBD2 (6 bases). Germline-derived CDR1 and CDR2 are LNHDA and SQIVND (reference sequence). Trimming removed 8 bases from V and 2 bases from J, with 10 bases in between. This CDR3 is 13 amino acids long. The DNA for the CDR3 is TGTGCCAGTCTAGCGACTCCCTACAATGAGCAGTTCTTC. It yields the protein CASLATPYNEQFF.

In this sample, this clone turned up a few times. The chain is built from TRBV19 and TRBJ2-2, with 8 bases identical to TRBD2. After removal of 1 base from V and 3 bases from J, the junction contained 4 bases not matched to a gene. The CDR3 loop spans 16 amino acids. CDR1 and CDR2 (germline): LNHDA, SQIVND (reference sequence). The CDR3 sequence is CASSIVTSGDTGELFF. The CDR3 DNA is TGTGCCAGTAGTATAGTAACTAGCGGAGACACCGGGGAGCTGTTTTTT.

This chain links TRBV7-2 with TRBJ2-1, with D uncertain. The V and J ends lost 7 bases and 6 bases respectively, with 13 bases between them. Germline CDR1 and CDR2: SGHTA and FQGNSA. CDR3 size: 13 residues. CDR3 coding DNA: TGTGCCAGCAAGCTTTCCGATGGCAATGAGCAGTTCTTC. Translation gives CASKLSDGNEQFF.

This sequence joins TRBV2 and TRBJ2-5; D perhaps matches TRBD2 (5 bases). V was trimmed by 6 bases and J by 8 bases, leaving 7 bases between them. The CDR3 loop spans 10 amino acids. Germline V gene data show CDR1 as SNHLY and CDR2 as FYNNEI. The DNA for the CDR3 is TGTGCCAGCAGGGAGGCAACCCAGTACTTC. Its translation: CASREATQYF.

This clone has more than one count but fewer than ten. The chain recombines TRBV6-5 with TRBJ1-5, with D uncertain. V lost 5 bases and J 3 bases, leaving 8 bases between the germline ends. CDR1 and CDR2 (germline): MNHEY, SVGAGI. This CDR3 has 13 amino acids. Here the CDR3 DNA reads TGTGCCAGCAGTGACGGGTACAATCAGCCCCAGCATTTT. Residues: CASSDGYNQPQHF.

The V and J genes are TRBV11-2 and TRBJ1-1; no clear D. CDR3 length equals 12 residues. CDR1 is SGHAT, CDR2 FQNNGV, per germline. Trimming took off 2 bases at V and 3 bases at J, with 4 bases between the two ends. The CDR3 protein is CASSLSDTEAFF. The DNA for the CDR3 is TGTGCCAGCAGCTTAAGTGACACTGAAGCTTTCTTT.

This clone has only a few counts. The chain joins TRBV30 to TRBJ2-3, with D uncertain. The CDR3 contains 11 residues. Trimming shortened V by 7 bases and J by 2 bases, and 7 bases separated the two germline ends. Germline loops: CDR1 GTSNPN, CDR2 SVGIG (reference sequence). The CDR3 loop is CASSDTDTQYF. The CDR3 region has the DNA TGTGCCTCTTCTGACACAGATACGCAGTATTTT.

J is TRBJ2-1 and V is TRBV5-1, with 7 bases aligning to TRBD2. J was trimmed by 8 bases and V by 0 bases; bases with no gene match: 5. From germline, CDR1 is SGHRS and CDR2 YFSETQ. The CDR3 is 14 amino acids. The CDR3 nucleotides read TGCGCCAGCAGCTTGGGGGCGGGAGAATATGAGCAGTTCTTC. Encoded protein: CASSLGAGEYEQFF.

The chain recombines TRBV29-1 with TRBJ2-1; D tentatively fits TRBD1 or TRBD2 (5 bases each). This CDR3 has 14 residues. Between the trimmed V and J ends, which lost 4 bases and 4 bases, there was a span of 14 bases. Per the germline V gene, CDR1 is SQVTM and CDR2 is ANQGSEA. The CDR3: CSVGAGRAYNEQFF. Here the CDR3 DNA reads TGCAGCGTTGGGGCAGGGCGGGCGTACAATGAGCAGTTCTTC.

This chain links TRBV7-3 with TRBJ1-5, with a tentative D call TRBD1 (6 bases). V was pared by 2 bases and J by 9 bases, with 11 bases between. The CDR3 sequence is 13 residues long. CDR1 and CDR2 (germline): SGHTA, FQGTGA. The CDR3 DNA reads TGTGCCAGCAGCTTATCGGGGGGCTGGCCCCAGCATTTT. Translated, it gives CASSLSGGWPQHF.